This T cell receptor beta chain comes out of a study of T cell responses to AZD1222 COVID-19 vaccine. Findings of the study overall: Only a handful of individuals given AZD1222 were seropositive at baseline. Vaccination with two AZD1222 doses was followed by a rise in Spike-specific TCR breadth and depth. No day 14 peak samples; only post-peak repertoires were characterized.

With respect to this clone: Antigen: not known. The junction differs from germline at one of its ends, possibly a read error.

Assay used: immunoSEQ multiplex PCR; TCRdb lists only in-frame clones, some missing. Of 200,000 to 250,000 clones in the sample, around 94% are singletons; the top ten hold around 1.8%. The germline CDR1 and CDR2 sequences are MNHEY and SMNVEV (reference sequence). CDR3 size: 10 residues. The rearrangement uses TRBV27 and TRBJ2-5; D perhaps matches TRBD2 (6 bases). This specimen was peripheral blood, taken 28 days after the second dose of the MenACWY control vaccine. This clonotype was obtained from an adult who received the MenACWY meningococcal vaccine as a control. The CDR3 sequence is CASSWDRGDF. The CDR3 DNA follows: TGTGCCAGCAGTTGGGACCGCGGGGACTTC.